The clone carrying this TCR beta chain was seen a few times. Its specificity is not known. This sample was taken from a study of T cell responses to AZD1222 COVID-19 vaccine. Study-wide findings and caveats: Close to half of all spike-specific TCRs reportedly target regions of the variants that are unmutated. Spike regions recognized by vaccine-associated CD4 TCRs spanned the protein, led by 160-218 and 743-854. It was only after the peak T cell response that any repertoires were sampled. Donors, mostly white British, included more females; clonal diversity was possibly underestimated.

The method was immunoSEQ multiplex PCR; TCRdb's version includes in-frame clones alone and lacks a portion of them. The table records 150,000 to 200,000 clones, roughly 93% of them present only once. The source is an adult in good health. This specimen consisted of peripheral blood, obtained on day 0 of AZD1222 vaccination.

CDR3 DNA: TGTGCCACCAGTGACTGGACCGTCAATGAGCAGTTCTTC. Protein sequence: CATSDWTVNEQFF. V and J are TRBV24-1 and TRBJ2-1; D unclear. The germline V gene has CDR1 KGHDR and CDR2 SFDVKD. Deletions cut 4 bases from V and 6 bases from J, with 9 bases between. This CDR3 spans 13 amino acids.